The T cell receptor (beta chain) described here comes from a study of blood T cell repertoires in COVID-19. CDR3 size: 13 residues. After removal of 6 bases from V and 3 bases from J, the junction contained 5 bases not matched to a gene. Germline loops: CDR1 MGHDK, CDR2 SYGVNS. Authors' data handling: Counts of nucleated cells, estimated from reference gene primer amplification, were obtained. Method: immunoSEQ multiplex PCR; TCRdb's copy keeps in-frame clones and lacks some. V and J calls plus clone size are reproduced from that table; the DNA served to infer D and trimming. The sample lists 200,000 to 250,000 clones, over 70% occurring once.

The clonotype originates from a woman in her 70s with acute or convalescent COVID-19. The sequenced sample consisted of peripheral blood. The chain joins TRBV25-1 to TRBJ2-7, with 7 bases lining up with TRBD1. CDR3 protein: CASRETGIYEQYF. CDR3 coding DNA: TGTGCCAGCAGGGAGACAGGGATCTACGAGCAGTACTTC.